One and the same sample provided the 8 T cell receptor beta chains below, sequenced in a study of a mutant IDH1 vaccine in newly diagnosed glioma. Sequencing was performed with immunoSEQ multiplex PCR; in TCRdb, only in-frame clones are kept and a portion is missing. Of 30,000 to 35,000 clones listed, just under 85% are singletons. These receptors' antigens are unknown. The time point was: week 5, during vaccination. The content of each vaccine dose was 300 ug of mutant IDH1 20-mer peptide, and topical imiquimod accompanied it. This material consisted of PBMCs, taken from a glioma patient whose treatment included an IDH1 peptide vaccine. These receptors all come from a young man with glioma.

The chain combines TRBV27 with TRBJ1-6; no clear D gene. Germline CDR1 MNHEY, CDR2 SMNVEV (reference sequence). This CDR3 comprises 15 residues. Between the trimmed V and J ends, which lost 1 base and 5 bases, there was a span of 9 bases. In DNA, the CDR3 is TGTGCCAGCAGTTTATATCACGGAAATAATTCACCCCTCCACTTT. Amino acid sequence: CASSLYHGNNSPLHF.

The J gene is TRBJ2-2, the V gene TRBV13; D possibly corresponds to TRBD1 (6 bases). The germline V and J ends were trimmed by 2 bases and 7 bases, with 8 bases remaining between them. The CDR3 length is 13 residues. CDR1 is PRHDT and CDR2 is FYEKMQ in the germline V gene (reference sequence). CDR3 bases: TGTGCCAGCAGCTTAACAGGGAACGGGGAGCTGTTTTTT. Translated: CASSLTGNGELFF.

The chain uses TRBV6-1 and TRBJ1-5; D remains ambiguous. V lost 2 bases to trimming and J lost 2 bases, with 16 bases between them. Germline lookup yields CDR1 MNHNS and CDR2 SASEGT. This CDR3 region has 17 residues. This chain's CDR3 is CASSESPSGRGNQPQHF. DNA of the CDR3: TGTGCCAGCAGTGAAAGCCCCTCCGGGCGTGGCAATCAGCCCCAGCATTTT.

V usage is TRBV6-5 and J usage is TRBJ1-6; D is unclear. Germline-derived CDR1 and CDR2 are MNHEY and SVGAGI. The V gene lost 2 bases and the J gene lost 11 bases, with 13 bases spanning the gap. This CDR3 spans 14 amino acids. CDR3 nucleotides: TGTGCCAGCAGTTACCAACAGATAATCCCACCCCTCCACTTT. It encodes CASSYQQIIPPLHF.

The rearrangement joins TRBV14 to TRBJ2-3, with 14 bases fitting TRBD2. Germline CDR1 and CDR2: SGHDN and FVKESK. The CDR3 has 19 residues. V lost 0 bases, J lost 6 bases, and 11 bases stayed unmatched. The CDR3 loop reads CASSQEGETSGRAGDTQYF. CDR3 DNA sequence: TGTGCCAGCAGCCAAGAAGGCGAGACTAGCGGGAGGGCCGGGGATACGCAGTATTTT.

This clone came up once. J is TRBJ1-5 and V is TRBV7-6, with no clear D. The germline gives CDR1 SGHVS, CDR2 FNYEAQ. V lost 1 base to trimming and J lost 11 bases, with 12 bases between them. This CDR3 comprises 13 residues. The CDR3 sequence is CASSLVLGAAQHF. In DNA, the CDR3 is TGTGCCAGCAGCTTAGTATTGGGAGCGGCCCAGCATTTT.

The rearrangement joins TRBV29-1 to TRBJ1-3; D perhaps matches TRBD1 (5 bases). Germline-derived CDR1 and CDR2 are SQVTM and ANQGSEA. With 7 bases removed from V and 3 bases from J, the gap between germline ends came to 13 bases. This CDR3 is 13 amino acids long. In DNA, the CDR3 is TGCAGCGGCCTACAGGACCTTGGAAACACCATATATTTT. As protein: CSGLQDLGNTIYF. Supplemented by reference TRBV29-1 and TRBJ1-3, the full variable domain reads SAVISQKPSRDICQRGTSLTIQCQVDSQVTMMFWYRQQPGQSLTLIATANQGSEATYESGFVIDKFPISRPNLTFSTLTVSNMSPEDSSIYLCSGLQDLGNTIYFGEGSWLTVV.

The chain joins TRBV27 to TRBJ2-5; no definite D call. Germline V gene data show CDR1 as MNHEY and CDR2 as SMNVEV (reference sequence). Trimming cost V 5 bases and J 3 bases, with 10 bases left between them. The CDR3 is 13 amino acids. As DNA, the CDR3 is TGTGCCAGCAGTGCGGAAGGAGAAGAGACCCAGTACTTC. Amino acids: CASSAEGEETQYF.